This T cell receptor (beta chain) was sequenced during a study of PD-1 blockade in classical Hodgkin lymphoma. Broader study findings: Baseline diversity was lower in partial responders and progressors than complete responders.

As to time point: cycle 4 day 1 (C4D1), after less than 7 weeks of nivolumab. Exposure to brentuximab vedotin varied, and each patient had relapsed following autologous stem cell transplantation. From thawed PBMCs, CD4+ T cells were purified using magnetic negative selection. Germline V CDR1 and CDR2: SGDLS, YYNGEE. CDR3 length: 18 amino acids. Trimming took off 4 bases at V and 4 bases at J, with 21 bases between the two ends. As regards this clone: What it binds is not known.

The data were produced by immunoSEQ multiplex PCR, yet TCRdb's version contains in-frame clones alone and is incomplete. Of about 30,000 clones in the sample, roughly 80% were seen once. The chain joins TRBV9 to TRBJ1-6, with D perhaps TRBD1 (6 bases). This sample comprised CD4+ T cells from blood, obtained before the fourth cycle of nivolumab. The receptor was isolated from a human donor with classical Hodgkin lymphoma. CDR3 sequence reads: CASSPLGGGARYNSPLHF. For the CDR3, the DNA is TGTGCCAGCAGCCCTCTTGGGGGGGGCGCAAGATATAATTCACCCCTCCACTTT.